This T cell receptor (beta chain) was observed in a study of graft-versus-host responses after intestinal transplantation (dated by TCRdb to the early 2020s). Regarding the study in general: Multivisceral, liver-intestinal, or isolated intestinal transplants were received by the recipients. A cohort of about 25 intestinal transplant recipients, including one retransplant, was enrolled, and a few patients lacking pretransplant specimens were excluded. All recipients received anti-thymocyte globulin induction followed by maintenance tacrolimus and steroids for around three years. A peak of at least 4% donor T cells among recipient peripheral blood mononuclear cells was the definition used for donor T cell macrochimerism. Alloreactive clones were identified by sequencing pre-transplant mixed lymphocyte reaction products and comparing these products with unstimulated pre-transplant donor and recipient T cells. Instead of going to the commercial service, samples from a few later patients were sequenced in-house on an Illumina MiSeq and processed with MiXCR. Bulk TCR-beta CDR3 sequencing was used to track graft-versus-host and host-versus-graft alloreactive T cell clones in the graft, circulation and bone marrow after intestinal transplantation.

The paper as a whole reports these results and caveats: Conclusions were limited by the relatively low number and heterogeneity of intestinal transplant patients. Early after transplant, peak levels of circulating GvH clones were found to be associated with declines in HvG clones. GvH clones were found in recipient bone marrow, and some of the GvH clones appeared earlier in ileal mucosa or blood, which is consistent with an intestinal mucosal origin. Patients with donor T cell macrochimerism had high GvH to HvG T cell clonal ratios in their allografts.

CDR1 and CDR2 are drawn from the germline V gene: LGHNA, YSLEER. From the cysteine through the phenylalanine, the CDR3 covers 15 amino acids. Just CDR3 DNA is preserved here, 45 bases in frame from base 1. The intended sense of this specimen's time point label: cells obtained before transplantation from donor or recipient. CD3+CD4+ and CD3+CD8+ populations were FACS-sorted from unstimulated pre-transplant donor and recipient cells taken from spleen or lymph nodes. Library preparation employed the immunoSEQ multiplex PCR assay. For most patients, genomic DNA was isolated with the Qiagen DNeasy Blood and Tissue Kit and sent frozen to Adaptive Biotechnologies for TCR sequencing. Adaptive Biotechnologies carried out high-throughput TCR-beta CDR3 sequencing of genomic DNA for most patients. On the study's bioinformatics: Adaptive's ImmunoSEQ software supplied the TCR sequencing data for around 19 patients, while MiXCR and VDJtools were used to process a few other patients. CD4 versus CD8 sorting errors were corrected by removing sequences found in both subsets at a frequency ratio below 5:1. Because the origin of CDR3 nucleotide sequences shared between donor and recipient could not be assigned, those sequences were removed. To count as alloreactive, a clone needed at least 2-fold expansion over unstimulated cells and a minimum CFSE-low frequency of 0.002% (template counts) or 0.001% (read counts). A clone was considered mappable if detected in the sequenced pre-transplant spleen, lymph node, or MLR CFSE-low populations of the donor or recipient. Cumulative frequency of alloreactive clones was calculated as a percentage of all sequences weighted by copy number. As stored in TCRdb, this immuneACCESS dataset retains in-frame rearrangements with V and J assigned. A fraction of the clones does not appear; measured against another copy, unresolved V genes explain less than half of the discrepancy, and the remainder lacks a known reason. For V, J and clone size, that table is used; D and trimming come from the DNA. Present in this sample are around 40,000 clones, around 96% of which were seen just once. The ten largest clonotypes hold around 0.53% of the sample.

Comments on this clone: It has no known antigen specificity. Per-base qualities were not stored, and no clone one base away is much larger.

This sequence uses TRBV4-3 and TRBJ2-5; the best D guess is TRBD1, with 6 bases matching. The J call could be wrong; TRBJ2-7 is a better fit for the DNA end. The TCR originated in a human donor who was the organ donor for an intestinal transplant. Here the sequenced sample was unstimulated CD8+ T cells sorted from spleen or lymph node cells, taken before transplant. The DNA reads TGCGCCAGCAGCCAAGAAGGGGGTTCCATCTACGAGCAGTACTTC. Translated, this is CASSQEGGSIYEQYF.